These T cell receptor beta chains were read from a single sample in a study of T cells in Graves' hyperthyroidism and ophthalmopathy. From the multiplex PCR reads, TCRdb called clonotypes with MiXCR, one entry per CDR3 protein. Counted here are about 640,000 distinct CDR3 sequences, less than 25% occurring once; the ten biggest clones make up 34%. Sequenced material: blood. These receptors all come from a man aged 25-40 years with Graves' ophthalmopathy. Each CDR3 is given with its conserved first and last residue. Fields, in order: D gene, CDR3 length, V gene, J gene, clone size, CDR3 DNA, CDR3 protein. A D gene is named only where the DNA matches it firmly. Clone sizes are given selectively: once, few, many, or a class where the clone is expanded.

>-|11|TRBV20-1|TRBJ1-2|-
TGCAGTGCCTACGGGGGTTATGGCTACACCTTC
CSAYGGYGYTF
>TRBD1|15|TRBV6-2/TRBV6-3|TRBJ1-5|-
TGTGCCAGCAGCGTAACAGGGGCCCGCAATCAGCCCCAGCATTTT
CASSVTGARNQPQHF
>TRBD2|14|TRBV20-1|TRBJ2-7|-
TGCAGTGCTAGAGAGAGCGGGAGGGGTTACGAGCAGTACTTC
CSARESGRGYEQYF
>TRBD2|18|TRBV12-3/TRBV12-4|TRBJ2-2|few
TGTGCCAGCAGTTTATTAGCGGGAGTGGGGGTAAACACCGGGGAGCTGTTTTTT
CASSLLAGVGVNTGELFF
>TRBD1|11|TRBV7-2|TRBJ2-4|-
TGTGCCAGCAGCTCGGGACAGATTCAGTACTTC
CASSSGQIQYF
>TRBD2|14|TRBV3-1|TRBJ2-1|few
TGTGCCAGCACACTAAGACTAGCGGAAAATGAGCAGTTCTTC
CASTLRLAENEQFF
>TRBD2|14|TRBV20-1|TRBJ2-1|many
TGCAGTGCTATTAGCGGGATATCCTACAATGAGCAGTTCTTC
CSAISGISYNEQFF
>TRBD2|15|TRBV2|TRBJ2-3|few
TGTGCCAGCACTACGACTAGCGGGAGTGGAGATACGCAGTATTTT
CASTTTSGSGDTQYF
>-|13|TRBV4-2|TRBJ1-5|-
TGTGCCAGCAGCCAAGTCGCCAAAGAGCCCCAGCATTTT
CASSQVAKEPQHF
>TRBD1|15|TRBV6-2/TRBV6-3|TRBJ2-7|-
TGTGCCAGCAGTCCCTGGGACAGGGGCCCAGTGGAGCAGTACTTC
CASSPWDRGPVEQYF
>-|12|TRBV30|TRBJ2-1|-
TGTGCCTGGAGTGTCACCAGAAATGAGCAGTTCTTC
CAWSVTRNEQFF
>-|15|TRBV6-5|TRBJ1-4|-
TGTGCCAGCAGTTCCCTCGGGCCCCTGGATGAAAAACTGTTTTTT
CASSSLGPLDEKLFF
>-|13|TRBV29-1|TRBJ2-5|-
TGCAGCGTTGATCTGGGCAGACAAGAGACCCAGTACTTC
CSVDLGRQETQYF
>-|17|TRBV12-3/TRBV12-4|TRBJ2-1|few
TGTGCCAGCAGTTTGTTCTCCAGCGGAGCTCCTAACAATGAGCAGTTCTTC
CASSLFSSGAPNNEQFF
>-|13|TRBV30|TRBJ2-7|many
TGTGCCTGGAGCCGGGACACAACCTACGAGCAGTACTTC
CAWSRDTTYEQYF
>-|12|TRBV2|TRBJ2-1|-
TGTGCCAGCCTTACACCCTCTATAGTGCAGTTCTTC
CASLTPSIVQFF
>-|13|TRBV28|TRBJ2-3|many
TGTGCCAGCAACCCAATAAGCACAGATACGCAGTATTTT
CASNPISTDTQYF
>TRBD1|15|TRBV28|TRBJ2-3|many
TGTGCCAGCAGTTTCGGGACAGGGCGCACAGATACGCAGTATTTT
CASSFGTGRTDTQYF
>TRBD2|16|TRBV19|TRBJ2-3|few
TGTGCCAGTAGTATAGCAGCGGGGGGTAGCACAGATACGCAGTATTTT
CASSIAAGGSTDTQYF
>-|15|TRBV28|TRBJ2-1|-
TGTGCCAGCAGCCGAGTGGCGGGCTCCTACAATGAGCAGTTCTTC
CASSRVAGSYNEQFF
>-|13|TRBV28|TRBJ1-5|few
TGTGCCAGCAGTTACAGGGTGGATCAGCCCCAGCATTTT
CASSYRVDQPQHF
>-|13|TRBV20-1|TRBJ2-5|few
TGCAGTGCCGACCCCCTAGCTCTTGAGACCCAGTACTTC
CSADPLALETQYF
>-|15|TRBV5-6|TRBJ1-2|few
TGTGCCAGCAGCCCGATCGCGGGGGGTCTCAATGGCTACACCTTC
CASSPIAGGLNGYTF
>-|15|TRBV3-1|TRBJ2-1|-
TGTGTCAGCAGCCCCGGGGGCTTCGGAGCCGGAGAGCAGTTCTTC
CVSSPGGFGAGEQFF
>-|13|TRBV2|TRBJ1-2|-
TGTGCACTTTGGGGAGGAGCGAGAGATGGCTACACCTTC
CALWGGARDGYTF
>-|15|TRBV28|TRBJ1-3|few
TGTGCCAGCAGTTTATCGCAAGACAGTGGAAACACCATATATTTT
CASSLSQDSGNTIYF
>TRBD2|13|TRBV28|TRBJ2-5|-
TGTGCCAGCTCGGGGGACTATCAAGAGACCCAGTACTTC
CASSGDYQETQYF
>-|15|TRBV6-5|TRBJ1-6|-
TGTGCCAGCAGTTACAGTCGAGAGGAAATTATCACCCTCCACTTT
CASSYSREEIITLHF
>TRBD2|18|TRBV30|TRBJ2-3|-
TGTGCCTGGAGTCCTCCGGGAGGCCCCGGTCATCCCACAGATACGCAGTATTTT
CAWSPPGGPGHPTDTQYF
>TRBD2|15|TRBV28|TRBJ2-1|-
TGTGCCAGCAGTTCCAAGCGGGAGTTCTACAATGAGCAGTTCTTC
CASSSKREFYNEQFF
>-|14|TRBV5-5|TRBJ2-3|-
TGTGCCAGCAGTCGCCTACAGGGTAAAGATACGCAGTATTTT
CASSRLQGKDTQYF
>TRBD1|15|TRBV27|TRBJ1-6|-
TGTGCCAGCAGCCCCTCCGGGACAGGTCGAGGCTCCCTCCACTTT
CASSPSGTGRGSLHF
>TRBD1|14|TRBV27|TRBJ2-1|-
TGTGCCAGCAGTCTCCGGACAGGGGTAAATGAGCAGTTCTTC
CASSLRTGVNEQFF
>-|16|TRBV4-3|TRBJ2-2|-
TGCGCCAGCAGCCAAGATGACGGAAGGAGGACCGGGGAGCTGTTTTTT
CASSQDDGRRTGELFF
>-|12|TRBV28|TRBJ2-5|few
TGTGCCAGCTCAGGGTTGGTAAAGACCCAGTACTTC
CASSGLVKTQYF
>-|15|TRBV7-9|TRBJ2-5|many
TGTGCCAGCAGCCCAGCTGGGGGGTTCCAAGAGACCCAGTACTTC
CASSPAGGFQETQYF
>-|14|TRBV7-3|TRBJ2-5|-
TGTGCCAGCAGCTTAGACGGAGACCAAGAGACCCAGTACTTC
CASSLDGDQETQYF
>-|16|TRBV6-2/TRBV6-3|TRBJ2-1|-
TGTGCCAGCAGTTACTCGACAGGCAGCTCCTACAATGAGCAGTTCTTC
CASSYSTGSSYNEQFF
>-|19|TRBV7-2|TRBJ2-1|-
TGTGCCAGCAGCTTAGTCGGTTCATCGCGGTTAAGCTCCTACAATGAGCAGTTCTTC
CASSLVGSSRLSSYNEQFF
>-|16|TRBV4-1|TRBJ2-7|-
TGCGCCAGCAGCCAAGATCAACCCCTAATTTACTACGAGCAGTACTTC
CASSQDQPLIYYEQYF
>TRBD1|14|TRBV7-9|TRBJ2-3|few
TGTGCCAGCAGCTTCGGACAGGGCGAGGATACGCAGTATTTT
CASSFGQGEDTQYF
>-|14|TRBV6-5|TRBJ1-4|few
TGTGCCAGCAGATCCTCGGGAGCCAGGGAAAAACTGTTTTTT
CASRSSGAREKLFF
>TRBD2|14|TRBV20-1|TRBJ2-3|-
TGCAGTGCCGGACTAGTGGGGAGCACAGATACGCAGTATTTT
CSAGLVGSTDTQYF
>TRBD2|14|TRBV2|TRBJ2-2|-
TGTGCCAGCTCTAGCGGGAGTTGGTCCGGGGAGCTGTTTTTT
CASSSGSWSGELFF
>-|15|TRBV7-8|TRBJ2-5|-
TGTGCCAGCAGCTTAAGGGACACGATCCAAGAGACCCAGTACTTC
CASSLRDTIQETQYF
>TRBD2|16|TRBV24-1|TRBJ2-3|many
TGTGCCGCTGGGACTAGCGGGCCCTATGGAACAGATACGCAGTATTTT
CAAGTSGPYGTDTQYF
>-|13|TRBV13|TRBJ2-5|many
TGTGCCAGCAGCTTAATGGGGAAAGAGACCCAGTACTTC
CASSLMGKETQYF
>-|15|TRBV30|TRBJ2-3|many
TGTGCCTGGAGTCCGCCGGGATTGACGACAGATACGCAGTATTTT
CAWSPPGLTTDTQYF
>-|12|TRBV30|TRBJ1-3|many
TGTGCCTGGGCAATCTCTGGAAACACCATATATTTT
CAWAISGNTIYF
>-|13|TRBV30|TRBJ1-5|many
TGTGCCTGGGCGGACAGTTTCAATCAGCCCCAGCATTTT
CAWADSFNQPQHF
>-|15|TRBV14|TRBJ1-1|-
TGTGCCAGCAGCCAAGGAGGTGCCTCGGGGGCTGAAGCTTTCTTT
CASSQGGASGAEAFF
>-|13|TRBV20-1|TRBJ2-7|many
TGCAGTGCTGGGCGGACCCTAAGCTACGAGCAGTACTTC
CSAGRTLSYEQYF